These T cell receptor beta chains were read from a single sample in a study of blood T cell repertoires in COVID-19. Produced via immunoSEQ multiplex PCR; TCRdb's table is partial and in-frame only. The sample lists around 130,000 clones; around three quarters were seen once. Specimen: peripheral blood. Receptor source: a human donor in a cohort sampled during active COVID-19. CDR3s include the opening cysteine and the closing phenylalanine or tryptophan.

V gene	J gene	CDR3 protein
TRBV25-1	TRBJ2-3	CASRDSYHPSTDTQYF
TRBV2	TRBJ2-7	CASSEDQGTYEQYF
TRBV27	TRBJ1-1	CASSPGQNTEAFF
TRBV30	TRBJ1-5	CAWSSGQGVSQPQHF
TRBV20-1	TRBJ1-3	CSARTGNTIYF
TRBV24-1	TRBJ2-7	CATSDGGSYEQYF
TRBV7-9	TRBJ2-5	CASTPQAQETQYF
TRBV28	TRBJ1-5	CASSPNSGYYQPQHF
TRBV6-5	TRBJ2-3	CASSYHRTTDTQYF
TRBV23-1	TRBJ1-6	CASSTFYSPLHF
TRBV5-1	TRBJ2-7	CASARGRGSYEQYF
TRBV19	TRBJ2-7	CASSNRDSSYEQYF
TRBV12-3/TRBV12-4	TRBJ1-2	CASSLVTSSGYTF
TRBV7-9	TRBJ2-7	CASSSGQTRSSYEQYF
TRBV28	TRBJ1-1	CASSRPRGSGVAFF
TRBV27	TRBJ1-2	CASSPSQGPYGYTF
TRBV10-3	TRBJ2-5	CAISENSETQYF
TRBV5-6	TRBJ2-5	CASSSGVSPGGETQYF
TRBV10-3	TRBJ1-1	CAISDRQGPNTEVFF
TRBV6-6	TRBJ1-4	CASSPSGGATNEKLFF
TRBV19	TRBJ2-7	CASSRQGRFEQYF
TRBV6-5	TRBJ2-7	CASRGPGLTTYEQYF
TRBV5-6	TRBJ2-7	CASSPPTARTGKNEQYF
TRBV7-3	TRBJ2-7	CASSLSGTPHF
TRBV5-1	TRBJ2-3	CASSLANRGFTDTQYF
TRBV6-5	TRBJ1-2	CASMGASVYGYTF
TRBV11-1	TRBJ2-7	CASSRGGGLRYEQYF
TRBV19	TRBJ1-1	CASQTRGGTEAFF
TRBV6-5	TRBJ1-6	CASGPFTPLHF
TRBV5-1	TRBJ2-7	CASSLALAGGLYEQYF
TRBV12-3/TRBV12-4	TRBJ2-7	CASSVGQSYEQYF
TRBV7-8	TRBJ2-7	CASSLGQGAHEQYF
TRBV2	TRBJ1-5	CASRGRARRGNQPQHF
TRBV5-1	TRBJ1-4	CASSLTGLGEKLFF
TRBV11-2	TRBJ2-2	CASSSTGNTGELFF
TRBV7-9	TRBJ1-3	CASSLQGGGNTIYF
TRBV10-3	TRBJ1-3	CAISELDTSGNTIYF
TRBV7-9	TRBJ1-2	CASSTIGTGERGYTF
TRBV19	TRBJ2-3	CASSIGTGSTDTQYF
TRBV24-1	TRBJ1-5	CATSVGGEDSNQPQHF
TRBV7-2	TRBJ2-5	CASSLGLRQTQYF
TRBV5-1	TRBJ1-1	CASSLSAGNTEAFF
TRBV6-5	TRBJ1-5	CASRLREVSNQPQHF
TRBV10-3	TRBJ1-1	CAIRAGTGTSEAFF
TRBV19	TRBJ1-6	CASSTLQQRSVFSSPLHF
TRBV25-1	TRBJ1-1	CASRFREWTEAFF
TRBV19	TRBJ1-5	CASLGSSNQPQHF
TRBV10-1	TRBJ2-1	CASSDDRGRNNEQFF
TRBV7-9	TRBJ1-6	CASRPTGNNSPLHF
TRBV6-5	TRBJ1-2	CASTETGNGYTF
TRBV2	TRBJ2-5	CASSPDRGYQETQYF
TRBV11-2	TRBJ1-2	CASSLGLDGYTF
TRBV7-9	TRBJ2-7	CASSSDRNVYKQYF
TRBV6-6	TRBJ1-1	CASSYSRGGTEAFF
TRBV19	TRBJ2-7	CASTSGTSSYEQYF